Each of the 8 T cell receptor beta chains below was sequenced from the same sample in a study of cytomegalovirus exposure and HLA in healthy donors. PCR was performed using 60 Vbeta and 13 Jbeta primers. The protocol was immunoSEQ multiplex PCR, while the TCRdb copy is restricted to in-frame clones and leaves out a portion. Of 150,000 to 160,000 clones listed, 75% to 85% are singletons. Sample: PBMCs. The receptors derive from a man in his thirties or forties in good health and CMV-seropositive.

V gene TRBV6-5 combines with J gene TRBJ2-7; 11 positions match TRBD2. The CDR3 runs 14 residues. CDR1 is MNHEY, CDR2 SVGAGI, per germline. Unmatched junction bases numbered 2, after V lost 5 bases and J lost 2 bases. The CDR3 nucleotides are TGTGCCAGCAGTCGGACTAGCGGGCCCTACGAGCAGTACTTC. Protein: CASSRTSGPYEQYF.

The chain joins TRBV5-4 to TRBJ2-3; 7 bases line up with TRBD1. The CDR3 loop spans 12 amino acids. Germline V gene data show CDR1 as SGHNT and CDR2 as YYREEE (reference sequence). V lost 0 bases and J lost 11; bases outside the gene matches: 3. CDR3 amino acids: CASSLVQGEQYF. The DNA for the CDR3 is TGTGCCAGCAGCTTGGTCCAGGGGGAGCAGTATTTT.

This chain links TRBV25-1 with TRBJ1-5; no clear D. Germline V gene lookup returns CDR1 MGHDK and CDR2 SYGVNS. Trimming took off 4 bases at V and 1 base at J, with 17 bases between the two ends. This CDR3 has 17 amino acids. The CDR3 sequence: CASSASKSPSSNQPQHF. For the CDR3, the DNA is TGTGCCAGCAGTGCCTCCAAGAGCCCTTCGAGCAATCAGCCCCAGCATTTT.

This rearrangement joins TRBV6-5 to TRBJ1-1, with D maybe TRBD1 (5 bases). This CDR3 is built from 12 residues. The V gene's germline CDR1 is MNHEY and CDR2 SVGAGI. Trimming removed 6 bases at V and 3 bases at J, with 8 bases between. DNA for the CDR3: TGTGCCAGCAGCCAGACAGACACTGAAGCTTTCTTT. Its protein product is CASSQTDTEAFF.

The chain couples TRBV28 to TRBJ2-4, with D possibly matching TRBD1 (6 bases). This CDR3 is 12 amino acids long. CDR1 is MDHEN, CDR2 SYDVKM, per germline. V gave up 6 bases and J gave up 14 bases, with 17 bases separating them. The CDR3, as DNA: TGTGCCAGCAGGGAACAGGGTACGCAGAAGTACTTC. Protein sequence: CASREQGTQKYF.

The V and J genes are TRBV2 and TRBJ2-5, with TRBD2 matching 7 bases. Near its end, the DNA agrees better with TRBJ2-7, so the J call may be wrong. Germline V CDR1 and CDR2: SNHLY, FYNNEI. CDR3 length: 14 amino acids. The CDR3 sequence is CASMTSPGVGEQYF. The CDR3 DNA sequence: TGTGCCAGCATGACTAGCCCTGGCGTTGGCGAGCAGTACTTC.

The chain has TRBV7-9 and TRBJ2-7; perhaps TRBD1 as D (5 bases). The CDR3 length is 14 residues. The V gene lost 3 bases and the J gene lost 6 bases, with 15 bases spanning the gap. Looked up from germline, CDR1 is SEHNR and CDR2 is FQNEAQ (reference sequence). The CDR3 DNA is TGTGCCAGCAGCTTCGTTCAGGGCGCCGCCGAGCAGTACTTC. Amino acid sequence: CASSFVQGAAEQYF.

The CDR3 sequence is CATSFDSSNSPLHF. CDR3 coding DNA: TGTGCCACCAGTTTCGACAGCTCTAATTCACCCCTCCACTTT. V usage is TRBV15 and J usage is TRBJ1-6; D is possibly TRBD1 (5 bases). The length of the CDR3 is 14 residues. With 6 bases removed from V and 6 bases from J, the gap between germline ends came to 12 bases. Germline lookup yields CDR1 LNHNV and CDR2 YYDKDF (reference sequence).